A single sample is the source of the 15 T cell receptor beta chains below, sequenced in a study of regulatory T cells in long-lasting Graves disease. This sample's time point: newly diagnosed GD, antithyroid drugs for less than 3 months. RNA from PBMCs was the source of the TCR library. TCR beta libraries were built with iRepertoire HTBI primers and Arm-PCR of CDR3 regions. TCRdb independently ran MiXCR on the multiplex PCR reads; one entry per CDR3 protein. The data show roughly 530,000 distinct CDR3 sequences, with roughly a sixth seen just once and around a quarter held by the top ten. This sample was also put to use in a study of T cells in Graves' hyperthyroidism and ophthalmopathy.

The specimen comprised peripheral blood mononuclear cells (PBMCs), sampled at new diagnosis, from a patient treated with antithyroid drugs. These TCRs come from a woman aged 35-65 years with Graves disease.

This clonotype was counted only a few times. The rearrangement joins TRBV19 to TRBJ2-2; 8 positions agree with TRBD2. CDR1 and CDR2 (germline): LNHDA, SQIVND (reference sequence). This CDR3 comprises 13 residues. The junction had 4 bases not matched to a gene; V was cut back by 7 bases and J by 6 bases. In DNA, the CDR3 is TGTGCCAGTAAACGGGAGGGGTCCGGGGAGCTGTTTTTT. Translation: CASKREGSGELFF.

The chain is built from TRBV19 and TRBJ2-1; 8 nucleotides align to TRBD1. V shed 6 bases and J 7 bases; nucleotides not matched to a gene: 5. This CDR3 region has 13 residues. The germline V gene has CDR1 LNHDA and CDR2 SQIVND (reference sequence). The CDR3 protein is CASRPTGENEQFF. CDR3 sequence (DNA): TGTGCCAGTAGGCCGACAGGGGAGAATGAGCAGTTCTTC.

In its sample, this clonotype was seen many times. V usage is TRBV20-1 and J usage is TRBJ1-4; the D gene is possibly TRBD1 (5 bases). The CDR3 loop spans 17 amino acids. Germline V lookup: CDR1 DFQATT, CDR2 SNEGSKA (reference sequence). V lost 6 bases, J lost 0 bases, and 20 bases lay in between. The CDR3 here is CSARAASPLATNEKLFF. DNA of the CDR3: TGCAGTGCCAGGGCCGCTAGCCCTCTTGCAACTAATGAAAAACTGTTTTTT.

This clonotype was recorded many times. CDR3 sequence: CASSLRGDRAYNEQFF. The CDR3 coding sequence is TGTGCCAGCAGTTTAAGAGGGGACAGGGCCTACAATGAGCAGTTCTTC. V is TRBV28 and J is TRBJ2-1; 9 positions match TRBD1. The CDR3 has 16 amino acids. The germline CDR1 and CDR2 sequences are MDHEN and SYDVKM. Unmatched junction bases numbered 4, after V lost 2 bases and J lost 2 bases.

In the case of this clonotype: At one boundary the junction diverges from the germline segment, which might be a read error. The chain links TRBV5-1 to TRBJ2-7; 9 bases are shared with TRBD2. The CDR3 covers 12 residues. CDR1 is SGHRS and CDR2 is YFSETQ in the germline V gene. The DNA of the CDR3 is TGCGCCAGCACCGAAGCGGGGGGCAGCCCCCTCTTC. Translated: CASTEAGGSPLF.

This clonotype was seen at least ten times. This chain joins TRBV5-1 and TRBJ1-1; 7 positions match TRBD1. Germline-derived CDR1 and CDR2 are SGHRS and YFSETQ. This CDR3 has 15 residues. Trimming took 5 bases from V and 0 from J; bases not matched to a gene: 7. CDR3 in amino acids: CASRAIDRVNTEAFF. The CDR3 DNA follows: TGCGCCAGCAGGGCGATCGACAGGGTGAACACTGAAGCTTTCTTT.

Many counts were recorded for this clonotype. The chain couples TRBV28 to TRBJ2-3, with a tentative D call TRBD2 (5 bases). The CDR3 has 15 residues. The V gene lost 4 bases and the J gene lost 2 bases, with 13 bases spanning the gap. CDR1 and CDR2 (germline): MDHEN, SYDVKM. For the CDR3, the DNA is TGTGCCAGCAGTTCCCCTAGCAGCTACACAGATACGCAGTATTTT. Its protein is CASSSPSSYTDTQYF.

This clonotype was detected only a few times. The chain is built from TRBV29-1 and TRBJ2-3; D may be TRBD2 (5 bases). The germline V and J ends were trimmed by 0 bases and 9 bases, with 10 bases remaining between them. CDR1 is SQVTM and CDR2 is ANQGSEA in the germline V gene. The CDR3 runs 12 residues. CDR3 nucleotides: TGCAGCGTTGAAGATGGAGGTATAACGCAGTATTTT. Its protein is CSVEDGGITQYF.

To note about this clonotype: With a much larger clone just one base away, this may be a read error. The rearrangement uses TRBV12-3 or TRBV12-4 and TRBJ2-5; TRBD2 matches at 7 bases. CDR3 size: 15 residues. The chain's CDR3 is CASSLSGGGKETRYF. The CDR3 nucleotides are TGTGCCAGCAGTCTGAGTGGCGGGGGAAAAGAGACCCGGTACTTC.

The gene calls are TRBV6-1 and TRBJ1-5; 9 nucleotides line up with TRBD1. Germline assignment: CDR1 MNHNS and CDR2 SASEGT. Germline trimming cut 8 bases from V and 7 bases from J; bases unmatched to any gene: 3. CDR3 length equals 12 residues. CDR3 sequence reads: CASRDRDQPQHF. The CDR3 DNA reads TGTGCCAGCCGGGACAGGGACCAGCCCCAGCATTTT.

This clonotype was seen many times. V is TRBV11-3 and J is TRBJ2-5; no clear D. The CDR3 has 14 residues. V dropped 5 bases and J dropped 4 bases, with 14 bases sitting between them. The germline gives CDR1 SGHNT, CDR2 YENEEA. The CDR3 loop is CASSPGSPGETQYF. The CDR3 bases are TGTGCCAGCAGCCCCGGGTCCCCGGGAGAGACCCAGTACTTC.

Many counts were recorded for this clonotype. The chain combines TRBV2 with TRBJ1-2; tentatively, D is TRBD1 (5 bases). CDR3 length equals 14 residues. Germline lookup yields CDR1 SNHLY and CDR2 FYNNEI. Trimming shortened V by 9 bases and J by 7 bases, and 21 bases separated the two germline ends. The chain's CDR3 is CASLEGPARSGYTF. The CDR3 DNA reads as TGTGCCAGTTTGGAGGGACCGGCAAGGAGTGGCTACACCTTC.

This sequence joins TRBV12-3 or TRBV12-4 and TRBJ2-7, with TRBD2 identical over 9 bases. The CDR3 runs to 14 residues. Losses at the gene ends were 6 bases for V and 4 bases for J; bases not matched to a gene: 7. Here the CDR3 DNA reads TGTGCCAGCAGCCGTAGCGGGGGCCTTTACGAGCAGTACTTC. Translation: CASSRSGGLYEQYF.

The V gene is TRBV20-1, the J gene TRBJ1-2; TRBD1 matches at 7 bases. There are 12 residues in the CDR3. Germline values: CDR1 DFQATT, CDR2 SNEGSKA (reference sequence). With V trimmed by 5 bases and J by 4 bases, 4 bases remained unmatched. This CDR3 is CSAGQATYGYTF. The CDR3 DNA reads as TGCAGTGCTGGACAGGCTACCTATGGCTACACCTTC.

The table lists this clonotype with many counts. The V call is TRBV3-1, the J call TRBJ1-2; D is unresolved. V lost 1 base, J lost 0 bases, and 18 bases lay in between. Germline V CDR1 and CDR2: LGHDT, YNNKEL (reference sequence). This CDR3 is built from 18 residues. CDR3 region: CASSQVAARAAPNYGYTF. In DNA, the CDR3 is TGTGCCAGCAGCCAAGTGGCCGCGAGGGCCGCTCCTAACTATGGCTACACCTTC.